This TCR beta chain comes out of a study of Tregs in tolerant kidney transplant recipients. Study conclusions and caveats: In tolerant patients, donor-specific Tregs outgrew total Tregs, suggesting antigen-driven expansion. Biological reproducibility was not directly addressed, but technical replication error appeared minimal.

The CDR3 contains 13 residues. CDR1 GTSNPN and CDR2 SVGIG come from the germline V gene (reference sequence). V lost 4 bases to trimming and J lost 4 bases; unmatched junction nucleotides: 7. The method was immunoSEQ multiplex PCR; TCRdb's version includes in-frame clones alone and lacks a portion of them. The profile shows about 100,000 clones, 90% to 95% of them singletons. Concerning this clone: No antigen is known for it.

Recipients received nonmyeloablative bone marrow transplants from related graft donors, with transient mixed chimerism. Unstimulated Tregs (CD4+CD25+CD127-) and CD4+CD25- non-Tregs were sorted from PBMCs. This material consisted of CD4+ T cells from blood (PBMCs), taken 12 months after the transplant. This sequence originates from a human patient who received a combined kidney and bone marrow transplant. Among the T cells, some may be from the graft donor. The chain is built from TRBV30 and TRBJ2-7, with TRBD1 matching over 7 bases. This CDR3 is CAWIQGVGYEQYF. The CDR3 nucleotides are TGTGCCTGGATTCAGGGGGTTGGGTACGAGCAGTACTTC. The full variable domain, its missing parts supplied by reference TRBV30 and TRBJ2-7, is SQTIHQWPATLVQPVGSPLSLECTVEGTSNPNLYWYRQAAGRGLQLLFYSVGIGQISSEVPQNLSASRPQDRQFILSSKKLLLSDSGFYLCAWIQGVGYEQYFGPGTRLTVT.